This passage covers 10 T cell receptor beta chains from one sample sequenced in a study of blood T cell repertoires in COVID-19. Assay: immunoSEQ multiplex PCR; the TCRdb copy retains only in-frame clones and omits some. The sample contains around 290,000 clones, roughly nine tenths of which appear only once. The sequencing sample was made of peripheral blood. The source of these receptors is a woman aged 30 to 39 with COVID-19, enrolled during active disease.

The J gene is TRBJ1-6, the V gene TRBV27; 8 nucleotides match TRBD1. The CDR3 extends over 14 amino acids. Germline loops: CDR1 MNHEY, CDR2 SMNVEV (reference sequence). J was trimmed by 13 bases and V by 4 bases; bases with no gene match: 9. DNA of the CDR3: TGTGCCAGCAGTTCACAAATGGACAGGGCCCCCCTCCACTTT. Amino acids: CASSSQMDRAPLHF.

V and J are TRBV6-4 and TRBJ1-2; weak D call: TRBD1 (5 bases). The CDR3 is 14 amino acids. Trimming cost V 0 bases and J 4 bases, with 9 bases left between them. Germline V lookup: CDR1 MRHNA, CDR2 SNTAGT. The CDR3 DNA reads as TGTGCCAGCAGTGACTCGCCAGGGCCCTATGGCTACACCTTC. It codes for CASSDSPGPYGYTF.

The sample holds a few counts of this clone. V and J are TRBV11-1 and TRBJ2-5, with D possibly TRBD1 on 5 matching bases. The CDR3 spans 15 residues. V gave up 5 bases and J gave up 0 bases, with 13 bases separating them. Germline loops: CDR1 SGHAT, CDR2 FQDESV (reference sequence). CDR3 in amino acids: CASSLGRVNQETQYF. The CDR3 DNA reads TGTGCCAGCAGCCTAGGCAGGGTTAACCAAGAGACCCAGTACTTC.

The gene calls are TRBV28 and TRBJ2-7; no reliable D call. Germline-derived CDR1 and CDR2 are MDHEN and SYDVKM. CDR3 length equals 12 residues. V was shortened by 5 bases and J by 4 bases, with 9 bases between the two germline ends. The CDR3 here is CASSLPQYEQYF. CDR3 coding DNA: TGTGCCAGCAGTCTCCCACAGTACGAGCAGTACTTC.

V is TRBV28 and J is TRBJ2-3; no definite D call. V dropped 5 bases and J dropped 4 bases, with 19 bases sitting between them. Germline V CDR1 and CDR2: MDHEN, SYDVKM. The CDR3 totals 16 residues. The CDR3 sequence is CASSPRLSNGPDTQYF. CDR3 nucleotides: TGTGCCAGCAGTCCCCGACTGAGCAACGGCCCAGATACGCAGTATTTT.

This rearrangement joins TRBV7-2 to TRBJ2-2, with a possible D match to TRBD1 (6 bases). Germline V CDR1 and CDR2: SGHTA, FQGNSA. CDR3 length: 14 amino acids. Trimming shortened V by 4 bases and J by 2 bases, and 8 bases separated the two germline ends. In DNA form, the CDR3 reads TGTGCCAGCAGCTACAGGGTAAACACCGGGGAGCTGTTTTTT. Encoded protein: CASSYRVNTGELFF.

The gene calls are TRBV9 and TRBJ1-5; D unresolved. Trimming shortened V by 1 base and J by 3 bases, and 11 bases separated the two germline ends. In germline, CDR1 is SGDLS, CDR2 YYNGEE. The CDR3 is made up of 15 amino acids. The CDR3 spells CASSVTGNDNQPQHF. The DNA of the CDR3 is TGTGCCAGCAGCGTAACCGGGAATGACAATCAGCCCCAGCATTTT.

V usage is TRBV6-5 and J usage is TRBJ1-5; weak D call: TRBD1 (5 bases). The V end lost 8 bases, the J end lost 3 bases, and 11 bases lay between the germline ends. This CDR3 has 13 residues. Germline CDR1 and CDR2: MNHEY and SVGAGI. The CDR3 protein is CASDAGNNQPQHF. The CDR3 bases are TGTGCCAGCGATGCAGGGAACAATCAGCCCCAGCATTTT.

CDR3 sequence: CASSLTGATNEKLFF. DNA of the CDR3: TGTGCCAGCTCCTTGACAGGCGCAACTAATGAAAAACTGTTTTTT. The J gene is TRBJ1-4, the V gene TRBV18, with D perhaps matching TRBD1 (6 bases). V was cut by 6 bases and J by 0 bases, with 11 bases left in between. CDR3 length: 15 amino acids. CDR1 and CDR2 (germline): KGHSH, LQKENI.

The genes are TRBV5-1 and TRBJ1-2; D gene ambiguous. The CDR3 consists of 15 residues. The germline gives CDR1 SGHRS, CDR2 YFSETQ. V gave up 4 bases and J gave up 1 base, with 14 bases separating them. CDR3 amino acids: CASSTRDQNNYGYTF. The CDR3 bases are TGCGCCAGCAGCACCCGGGATCAGAATAACTATGGCTACACCTTC.